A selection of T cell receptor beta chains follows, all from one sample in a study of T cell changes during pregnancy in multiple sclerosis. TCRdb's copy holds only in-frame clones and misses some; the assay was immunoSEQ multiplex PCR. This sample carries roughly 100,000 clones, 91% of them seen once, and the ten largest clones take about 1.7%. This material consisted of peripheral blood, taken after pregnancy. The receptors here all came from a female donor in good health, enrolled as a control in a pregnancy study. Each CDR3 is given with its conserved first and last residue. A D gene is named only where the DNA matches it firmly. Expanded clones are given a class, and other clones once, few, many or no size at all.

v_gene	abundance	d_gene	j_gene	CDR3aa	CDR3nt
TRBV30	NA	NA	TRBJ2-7	CAWSSQAYEQYF	TGTGCCTGGAGTTCGCAGGCCTACGAGCAGTACTTC
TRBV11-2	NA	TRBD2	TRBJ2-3	CASSLGRLAGATDTQYF	TGTGCCAGCAGCTTAGGGAGACTAGCGGGGGCCACAGATACGCAGTATTTT
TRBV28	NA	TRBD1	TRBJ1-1	CASSPPRTGNTEAFF	TGTGCCAGCAGTCCCCCCCGGACAGGGAACACTGAAGCTTTCTTT
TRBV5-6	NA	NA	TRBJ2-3	CASSLGATAADTQYF	TGTGCCAGCAGCTTGGGGGCCACCGCCGCAGATACGCAGTATTTT
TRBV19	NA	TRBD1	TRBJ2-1	CASSARDRVYNEQFF	TGTGCCAGTAGTGCCCGGGACAGGGTTTACAATGAGCAGTTCTTC
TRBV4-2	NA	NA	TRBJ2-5	CASSQGLDAAETQYF	TGTGCCAGCAGCCAAGGGCTCGACGCGGCCGAGACCCAGTACTTC
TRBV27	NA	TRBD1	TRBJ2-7	CASSPGQGPAYEQYF	TGTGCCAGCAGTCCCGGACAGGGGCCAGCCTACGAGCAGTACTTC
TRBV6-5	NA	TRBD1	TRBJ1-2	CASNPTLTGVYGYTF	TGTGCCAGCAATCCGACTCTGACAGGGGTCTATGGCTACACCTTC
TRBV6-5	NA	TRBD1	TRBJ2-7	CASRPGQGAWEQYF	TGTGCCAGCAGACCCGGACAGGGGGCTTGGGAGCAGTACTTC
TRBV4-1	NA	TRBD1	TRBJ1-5	CASSQSPDRGLGQPQHF	TGCGCCAGCAGCCAGAGTCCTGACAGGGGGCTCGGGCAGCCCCAGCATTTT
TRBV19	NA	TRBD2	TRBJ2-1	CASSQNSGLEVFF	TGTGCCAGTAGCCAAAATTCGGGACTAGAGGTGTTCTTC
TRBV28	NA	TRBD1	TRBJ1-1	CASMGQGEAFF	TGTGCCAGCATGGGACAGGGTGAAGCTTTCTTT
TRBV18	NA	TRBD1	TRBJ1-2	CASSPRDREDYGYTF	TGTGCCAGCTCACCACGGGACAGGGAAGACTATGGCTACACCTTC
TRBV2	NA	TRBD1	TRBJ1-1	CASSEQGAVTEAFF	TGTGCCAGCAGTGAACAGGGGGCGGTAACTGAAGCTTTCTTT
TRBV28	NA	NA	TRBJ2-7	CASSSTATYEQYF	TGTGCCAGCAGCTCAACAGCTACCTACGAGCAGTACTTC
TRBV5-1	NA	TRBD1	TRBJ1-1	CASSLGGTGFGEAFF	TGCGCCAGCAGCTTGGGAGGGACAGGGTTTGGTGAAGCTTTCTTT
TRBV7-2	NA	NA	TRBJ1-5	CASSPVEGRLNQPQHF	TGTGCCAGCAGCCCAGTGGAGGGACGGCTCAATCAGCCCCAGCATTTT
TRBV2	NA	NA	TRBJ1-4	CASGGWEKLFF	TGTGCCAGTGGGGGCTGGGAAAAACTGTTTTTT
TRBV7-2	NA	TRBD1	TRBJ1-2	CASSRKTGDYGYTF	TGTGCCAGCAGCCGAAAGACAGGGGACTATGGCTACACCTTC
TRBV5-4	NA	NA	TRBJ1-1	CASSQWGRRTEAFF	TGTGCCAGCAGCCAGTGGGGCAGGCGCACTGAAGCTTTCTTT
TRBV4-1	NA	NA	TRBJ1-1	CASSQGDTPEDTEAFF	TGCGCCAGCAGCCAAGGGGACACGCCTGAGGACACTGAAGCTTTCTTT
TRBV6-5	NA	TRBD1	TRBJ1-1	CASSPTGMNTEAFF	TGTGCCAGCAGTCCGACAGGGATGAACACTGAAGCTTTCTTT
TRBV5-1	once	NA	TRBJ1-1	CASSLDGRNTEAFF	TGCGCCAGCAGCTTGGATGGCAGGAACACTGAAGCTTTCTTT
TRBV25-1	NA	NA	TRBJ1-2	CASSEEGGYYGYTF	TGTGCCAGCAGTGAAGAAGGGGGATACTATGGCTACACCTTC
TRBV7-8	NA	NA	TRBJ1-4	CASSLSSGLNEKLFF	TGTGCCAGCAGCTTATCATCGGGACTTAATGAAAAACTGTTTTTT
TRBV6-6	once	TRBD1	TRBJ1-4	CASTRDRPEKLFF	TGTGCCAGCACTAGGGACAGGCCAGAAAAACTGTTTTTT
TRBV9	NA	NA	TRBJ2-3	CASSVAVDSTDTQYF	TGTGCCAGCAGCGTAGCGGTGGACTCCACAGATACGCAGTATTTT
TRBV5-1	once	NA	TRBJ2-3	CASSLGTSTDTQYF	TGCGCCAGCAGCTTGGGAACTAGCACAGATACGCAGTATTTT
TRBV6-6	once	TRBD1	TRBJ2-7	CASSYIPGGNYEQYF	TGTGCCAGCAGTTACATCCCAGGGGGCAACTACGAGCAGTACTTC
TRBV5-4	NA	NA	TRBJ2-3	CASSPHGRGGTDTQYF	TGTGCCAGCAGCCCCCATGGCAGGGGCGGCACAGATACGCAGTATTTT
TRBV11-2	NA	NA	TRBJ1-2	CASSQGRGNYGYTF	TGTGCCAGCAGCCAGGGCCGGGGGAACTATGGCTACACCTTC
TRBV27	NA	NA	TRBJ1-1	CASSLYGGQGTEAFF	TGTGCCAGCAGTTTATACGGGGGGCAAGGGACTGAAGCTTTCTTT
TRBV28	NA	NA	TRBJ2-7	CASSFGGADFDEQYF	TGTGCCAGCAGTTTTGGCGGGGCCGACTTTGACGAGCAGTACTTC
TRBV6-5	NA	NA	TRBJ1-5	CASSYSQYQPQHF	TGTGCCAGCAGTTACTCCCAGTATCAGCCCCAGCATTTT
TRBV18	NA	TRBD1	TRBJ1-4	CASSPAQGGNEKLFF	TGTGCCAGCTCACCAGCGCAGGGGGGTAATGAAAAACTGTTTTTT
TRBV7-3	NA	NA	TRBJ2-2	CASSSLGFDSTGELFF	TGTGCCAGCAGCTCTCTGGGATTCGACAGTACCGGGGAGCTGTTTTTT
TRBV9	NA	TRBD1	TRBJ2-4	CASSVRDRDSVNIQYF	TGTGCCAGCAGCGTAAGGGACAGGGACTCTGTAAACATTCAGTACTTC
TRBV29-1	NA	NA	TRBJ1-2	CSVEDIRVSGYGYTF	TGCAGCGTTGAGGATATCAGGGTCAGTGGCTATGGCTACACCTTC
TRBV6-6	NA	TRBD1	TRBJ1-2	CASSFPAGQGTGYTF	TGTGCCAGCAGTTTCCCCGCGGGACAGGGCACTGGCTACACCTTC
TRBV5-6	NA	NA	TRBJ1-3	CASSFGGGNTIYF	TGTGCCAGCAGCTTTGGCGGTGGAAACACCATATATTTT
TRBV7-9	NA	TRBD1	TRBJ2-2	CASSPQGVDTGELFF	TGTGCCAGCAGCCCCCAGGGGGTTGACACCGGGGAGCTGTTTTTT
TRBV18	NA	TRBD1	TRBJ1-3	CASSPRDRENTIYF	TGTGCCAGCTCACCCCGGGACAGGGAGAACACCATATATTTT
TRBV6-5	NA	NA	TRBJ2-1	CASRRSGGSYNEQFF	TGTGCCAGCAGGAGATCCGGGGGCTCCTACAATGAGCAGTTCTTC
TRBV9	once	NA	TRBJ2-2	CASSQGTTAGELFF	TGTGCCAGCAGCCAAGGGACAACGGCCGGGGAGCTGTTTTTT
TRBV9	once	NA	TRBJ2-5	CASSVPGSGETQYF	TGTGCCAGCAGCGTGCCTGGGTCAGGAGAGACCCAGTACTTC
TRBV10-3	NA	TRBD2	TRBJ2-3	CAISGGGGRTDTQYF	TGTGCCATCAGTGGGGGCGGGGGGAGAACAGATACGCAGTATTTT
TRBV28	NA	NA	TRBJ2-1	CASRRGTLYNEQFF	TGTGCCAGCAGACGGGGTACTTTATACAATGAGCAGTTCTTC
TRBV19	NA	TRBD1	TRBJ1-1	CASGDRGFGNTEAFF	TGTGCCAGTGGGGACAGGGGGTTCGGAAACACTGAAGCTTTCTTT